These T cell receptor beta chains were read from a single sample in a study of CD8 T cells in ankylosing spondylitis. TCRdb ran MiXCR on the 5' RACE reads and lists one entry per CDR3 protein. The data contain roughly 440,000 distinct CDR3 sequences, more than 15% of them singletons. The sample taken for sequencing was blood, either unsorted or a sorted T cell fraction (not recorded which). The receptors originated from a male donor with ankylosing spondylitis. The conserved cysteine and the conserved F or W are not part of the CDR3 here. Each record gives: J gene, V gene, clone size, CDR3 protein. Size values are once, few and many counts, or a class for expanded clones, and some rows have none.

J gene: TRBJ1-6
V gene: TRBV6-1
clone size: many
CDR3 protein: ASSLQGVYYYNSPLH

J gene: TRBJ2-7
V gene: TRBV27
clone size: few
CDR3 protein: ASSHTGTGSYEQY

J gene: TRBJ2-3
V gene: TRBV20-1
clone size: few
CDR3 protein: SAGRLAGDTQY

J gene: TRBJ1-2
V gene: TRBV10-3
clone size: few
CDR3 protein: ASEPGTLANYGYT

J gene: TRBJ2-5
V gene: TRBV29-1
clone size: NA
CDR3 protein: SVEGGGETQY

J gene: TRBJ2-6
V gene: TRBV29-1
clone size: NA
CDR3 protein: SVEGNRFSGANVLT

J gene: TRBJ2-1
V gene: TRBV5-1
clone size: NA
CDR3 protein: ASSLSGGGGTYNEQF

J gene: TRBJ1-2
V gene: TRBV28
clone size: few
CDR3 protein: ASTAVGGYT

J gene: TRBJ2-1
V gene: TRBV20-1
clone size: few
CDR3 protein: SARDPAISYNEQF

J gene: TRBJ2-7
V gene: TRBV5-8
clone size: NA
CDR3 protein: ASSRTRDISYEQY

J gene: TRBJ2-2
V gene: TRBV4-3
clone size: few
CDR3 protein: ASSRRAGGDTGELF

J gene: TRBJ1-5
V gene: TRBV20-1
clone size: NA
CDR3 protein: SASSRGAGQPQH

J gene: TRBJ2-3
V gene: TRBV7-7
clone size: many
CDR3 protein: ASSDTLGDTQY

J gene: TRBJ2-5
V gene: TRBV20-1
clone size: few
CDR3 protein: SARGNREWETQY

J gene: TRBJ1-1
V gene: TRBV27
clone size: NA
CDR3 protein: ASSLMGQGITEAF

J gene: TRBJ2-7
V gene: TRBV7-2
clone size: many
CDR3 protein: ASSLESSYEQY

J gene: TRBJ1-1
V gene: TRBV12-3/TRBV12-4
clone size: many
CDR3 protein: ASSLGREAF

J gene: TRBJ2-1
V gene: TRBV20-1
clone size: NA
CDR3 protein: SAVVLHEQF

J gene: TRBJ2-5
V gene: TRBV18
clone size: NA
CDR3 protein: ASSTKGPTAGAETQY

J gene: TRBJ2-1
V gene: TRBV4-1
clone size: many
CDR3 protein: ASSLQPPGHMGNEQF

J gene: TRBJ1-1
V gene: TRBV6-2/TRBV6-3
clone size: NA
CDR3 protein: ASSLTGGKVEAF

J gene: TRBJ1-5
V gene: TRBV28
clone size: NA
CDR3 protein: ATRGTHNQPQH

J gene: TRBJ1-6
V gene: TRBV15
clone size: few
CDR3 protein: ATSRDRDKISPLH

J gene: TRBJ1-2
V gene: TRBV4-1
clone size: few
CDR3 protein: ASSQEGQVYGYT

J gene: TRBJ2-3
V gene: TRBV12-3/TRBV12-4
clone size: few
CDR3 protein: ASKGDFRGSTDTQY

J gene: TRBJ1-3
V gene: TRBV10-3
clone size: few
CDR3 protein: AITPRASGNTIY

J gene: TRBJ1-3
V gene: TRBV11-2
clone size: once
CDR3 protein: ASSPTTGGDTIY

J gene: TRBJ2-6
V gene: TRBV14
clone size: few
CDR3 protein: ASTDSGANVLT

J gene: TRBJ2-5
V gene: TRBV29-1
clone size: few
CDR3 protein: SAGTYQETQY

J gene: TRBJ2-1
V gene: TRBV29-1
clone size: NA
CDR3 protein: SVHRGNEQF

J gene: TRBJ2-2
V gene: TRBV20-1
clone size: NA
CDR3 protein: SARTSPGELF

J gene: TRBJ2-1
V gene: TRBV12-3/TRBV12-4
clone size: many
CDR3 protein: ASSFTGLAGGESSYNEQF

J gene: TRBJ1-5
V gene: TRBV12-3/TRBV12-4
clone size: NA
CDR3 protein: ASSRPGDRERGNQPQH

J gene: TRBJ2-1
V gene: TRBV4-3
clone size: few
CDR3 protein: ASSQDLTPYNEQF

J gene: TRBJ2-1
V gene: TRBV3-1
clone size: NA
CDR3 protein: ASSRTLKWGPSNEQF

J gene: TRBJ2-5
V gene: TRBV7-2
clone size: NA
CDR3 protein: ASSRGIQDRGLQY

J gene: TRBJ2-5
V gene: TRBV7-3
clone size: NA
CDR3 protein: ASSLDRAGETQY